This TCR beta chain was captured by sequencing in a study of T cell responses to AZD1222 COVID-19 vaccine. Study conclusions and caveats: Once two AZD1222 doses were given, Spike-specific TCR breadth and depth went up. The donor group comprised mostly white British people and more females; the analysis possibly underestimated clonal diversity. Dominant at 160-218 and 743-854, vaccine-associated CD4 TCRs also spanned spike.

TCRdb's table, derived via immunoSEQ multiplex PCR, lists solely in-frame clones and lacks some. Among about 86,000 clones listed, about 78% were seen once. The table lists this clone with a few counts. Its antigen is undetermined. Germline V CDR1 and CDR2: SGDLS, YYNGEE. This CDR3 is built from 16 residues. V shed 4 bases and J shed 7 bases, with 20 bases lying between them. The chain links TRBV9 to TRBJ1-4; possible D gene TRBD1, 6 bases. The specimen comprised peripheral blood, sampled on day 0 of AZD1222 vaccination. This sequence was found in an adult in good health. CDR3 DNA sequence: TGTGCCAGCAGCCCTCGTGGGACAAATTGGGGTGAAAAACTGTTTTTT. Its translation is CASSPRGTNWGEKLFF. The whole variable domain, remainder taken from reference TRBV9 and TRBJ1-4, is DSGVTQTPKHLITATGQRVTLRCSPRSGDLSVYWYQQSLDQGLQFLIQYYNGEERAKGNILERFSAQQFPDLHSELNLSSLELGDSALYFCASSPRGTNWGEKLFFGSGTQLSVL.